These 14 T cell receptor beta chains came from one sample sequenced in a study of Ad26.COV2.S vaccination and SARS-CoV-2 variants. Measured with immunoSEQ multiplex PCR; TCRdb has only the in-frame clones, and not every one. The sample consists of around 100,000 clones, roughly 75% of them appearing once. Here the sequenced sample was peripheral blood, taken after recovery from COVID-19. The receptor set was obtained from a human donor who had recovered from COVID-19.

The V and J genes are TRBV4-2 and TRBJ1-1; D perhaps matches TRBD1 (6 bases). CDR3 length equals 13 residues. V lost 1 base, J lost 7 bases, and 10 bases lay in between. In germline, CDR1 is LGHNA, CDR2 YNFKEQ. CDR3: CASSQAGQSEAFF. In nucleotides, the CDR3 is TGTGCCAGCAGCCAAGCCGGACAGAGTGAAGCTTTCTTT.

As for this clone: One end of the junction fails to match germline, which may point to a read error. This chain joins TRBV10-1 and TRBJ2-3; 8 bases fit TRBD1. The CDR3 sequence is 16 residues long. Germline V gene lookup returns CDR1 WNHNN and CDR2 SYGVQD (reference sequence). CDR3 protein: CASGETGTGPTDTQYF. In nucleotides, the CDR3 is TGCGCCAGCGGTGAGACCGGGACAGGCCCCACAGATACGCAGTATTTT.

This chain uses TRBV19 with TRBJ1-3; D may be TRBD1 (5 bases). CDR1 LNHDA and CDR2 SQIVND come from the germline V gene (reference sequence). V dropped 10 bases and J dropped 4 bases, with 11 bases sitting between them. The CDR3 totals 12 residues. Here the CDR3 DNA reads TGTGCCACCAAGGGGTCCGGAAACACCATATATTTT. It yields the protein CATKGSGNTIYF.

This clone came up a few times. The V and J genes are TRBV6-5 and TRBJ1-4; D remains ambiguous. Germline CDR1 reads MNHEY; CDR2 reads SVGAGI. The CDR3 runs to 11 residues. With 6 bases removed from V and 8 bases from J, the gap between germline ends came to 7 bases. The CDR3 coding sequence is TGTGCCAGCAGGGGTATGGAAAAACTGTTTTTT. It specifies CASRGMEKLFF.

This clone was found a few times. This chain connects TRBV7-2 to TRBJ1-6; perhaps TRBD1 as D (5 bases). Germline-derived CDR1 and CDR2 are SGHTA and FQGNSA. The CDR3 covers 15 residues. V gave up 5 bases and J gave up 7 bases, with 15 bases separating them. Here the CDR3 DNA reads TGTGCCAGCAGCCCCACGCCAGGGCAAAATTCACCCCTCCACTTT. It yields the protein CASSPTPGQNSPLHF.

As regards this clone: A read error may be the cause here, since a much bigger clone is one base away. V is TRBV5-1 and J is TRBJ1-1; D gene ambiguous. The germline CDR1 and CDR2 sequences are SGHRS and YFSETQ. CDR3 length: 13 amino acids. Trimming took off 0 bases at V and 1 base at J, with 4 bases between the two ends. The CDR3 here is CASSLDKNTEAFF. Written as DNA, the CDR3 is TGCGCCAGCAGCTTGGACAAGAACACTGAAGCTTTCTTT. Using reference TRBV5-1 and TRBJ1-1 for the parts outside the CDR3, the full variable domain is KAGVTQTPRYLIKTRGQQVTLSCSPISGHRSVSWYQQTPGQGLQFLFEYFSETQRNKGNFPGRFSGRQFSNSRSEMNVSTLELGDSALYLCASSLDKNTEAFFGQGTRLTVV.

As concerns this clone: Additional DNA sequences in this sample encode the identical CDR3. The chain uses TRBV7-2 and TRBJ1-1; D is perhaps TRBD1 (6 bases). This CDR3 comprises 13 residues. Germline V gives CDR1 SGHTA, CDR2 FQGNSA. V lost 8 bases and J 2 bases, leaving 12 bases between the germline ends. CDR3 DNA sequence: TGTGCCAGCGGAACACAGGGAAACACTGAAGCTTTCTTT. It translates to CASGTQGNTEAFF.

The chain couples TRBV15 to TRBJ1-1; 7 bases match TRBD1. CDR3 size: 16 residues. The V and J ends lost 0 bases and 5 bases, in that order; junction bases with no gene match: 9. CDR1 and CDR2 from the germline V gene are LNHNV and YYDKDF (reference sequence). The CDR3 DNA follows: TGTGCCACCAGCAGAGAACAGACAGGGTTGCGAACTGAAGCTTTCTTT. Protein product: CATSREQTGLRTEAFF.

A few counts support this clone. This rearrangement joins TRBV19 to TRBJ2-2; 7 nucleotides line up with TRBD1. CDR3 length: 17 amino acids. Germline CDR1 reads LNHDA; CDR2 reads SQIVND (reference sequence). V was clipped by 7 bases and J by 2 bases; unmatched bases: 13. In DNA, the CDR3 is TGTGCCAGTATAGGGCGACAGGGCGGCCTCAACACCGGGGAGCTGTTTTTT. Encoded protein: CASIGRQGGLNTGELFF.

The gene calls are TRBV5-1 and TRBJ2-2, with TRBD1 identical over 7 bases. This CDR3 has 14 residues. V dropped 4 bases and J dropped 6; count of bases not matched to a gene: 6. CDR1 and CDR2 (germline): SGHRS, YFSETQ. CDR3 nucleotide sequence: TGCGCCAGCAGCACCAGACAGGGTCCCGGGGAGCTGTTTTTT. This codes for CASSTRQGPGELFF. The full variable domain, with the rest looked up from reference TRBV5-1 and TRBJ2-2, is KAGVTQTPRYLIKTRGQQVTLSCSPISGHRSVSWYQQTPGQGLQFLFEYFSETQRNKGNFPGRFSGRQFSNSRSEMNVSTLELGDSALYLCASSTRQGPGELFFGEGSRLTVL.

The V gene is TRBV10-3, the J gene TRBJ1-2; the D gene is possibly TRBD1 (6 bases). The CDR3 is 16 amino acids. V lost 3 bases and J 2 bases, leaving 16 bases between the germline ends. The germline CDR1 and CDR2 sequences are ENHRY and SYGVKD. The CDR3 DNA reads TGTGCCATCAGTGACTATGTTGGACAGATGAACTATGGCTACACCTTC. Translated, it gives CAISDYVGQMNYGYTF.

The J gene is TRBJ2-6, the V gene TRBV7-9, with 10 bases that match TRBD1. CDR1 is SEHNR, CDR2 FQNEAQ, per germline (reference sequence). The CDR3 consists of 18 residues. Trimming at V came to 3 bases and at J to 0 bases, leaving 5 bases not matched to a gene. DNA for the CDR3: TGTGCCAGCAGCTTCCGGGACAGGGGATACTCTGGGGCCAACGTCCTGACTTTC. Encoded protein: CASSFRDRGYSGANVLTF.

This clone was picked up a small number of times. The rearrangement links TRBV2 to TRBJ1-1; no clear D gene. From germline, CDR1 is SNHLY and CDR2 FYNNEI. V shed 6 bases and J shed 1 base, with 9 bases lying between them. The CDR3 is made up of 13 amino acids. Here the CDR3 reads CASRQVWNTEAFF. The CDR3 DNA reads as TGTGCCAGCAGACAAGTATGGAACACTGAAGCTTTCTTT.

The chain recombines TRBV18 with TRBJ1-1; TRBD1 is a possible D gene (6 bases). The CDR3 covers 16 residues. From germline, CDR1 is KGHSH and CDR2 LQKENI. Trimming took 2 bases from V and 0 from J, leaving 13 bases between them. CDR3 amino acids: CASSPRDTLLNTEAFF. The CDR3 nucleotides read TGTGCCAGCTCACCAAGGGACACATTATTGAACACTGAAGCTTTCTTT.